The present entry profiles one T cell receptor beta chain with its context. Sample time point: patch test 1, 2 weeks after DPC sensitization. Described treatment: therapeutic diphenylcyclopropenone sensitization with weekly scalp DPC. CDR3 length: 12 amino acids. The V and J ends lost 2 bases and 6 bases respectively, with 8 bases between them. The V gene's germline CDR1 is DFQATT and CDR2 SNEGSKA (reference sequence). The data were obtained in a study of human T cells and chemical hapten exposure. TCRdb itself ran the RACE reads through MiXCR, one entry per CDR3 protein. The data hold about 69,000 distinct CDR3 sequences, with about 31% observed a single time.

The chain couples TRBV20-1 to TRBJ2-1; D may match TRBD1 or TRBD2 (5 bases each). The sequenced sample was whole blood, obtained in connection with sensitization to the hapten diphenylcyclopropenone (DPC). The source of this sequence is a man aged 40-55 years with alopecia areata. Some clones in this sample may be carry-over from other donors' samples. CDR3 coding DNA: TGCAGTGCTAGAACTGGGGGCAATGAGCAGTTCTTC. Amino acids: CSARTGGNEQFF.